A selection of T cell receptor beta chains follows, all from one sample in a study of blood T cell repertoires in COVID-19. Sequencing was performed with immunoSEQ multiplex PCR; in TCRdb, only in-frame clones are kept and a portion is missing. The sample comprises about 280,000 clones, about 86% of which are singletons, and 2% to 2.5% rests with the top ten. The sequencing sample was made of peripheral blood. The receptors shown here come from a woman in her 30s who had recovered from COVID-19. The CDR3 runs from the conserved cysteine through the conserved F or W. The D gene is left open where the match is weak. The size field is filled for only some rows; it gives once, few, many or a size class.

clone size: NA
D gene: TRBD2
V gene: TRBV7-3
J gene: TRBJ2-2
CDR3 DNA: TGTGCCAGCAGCAGGACTAGCGGGAGGGGGAACACCGGGGAGCTGTTTTTT
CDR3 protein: CASSRTSGRGNTGELFF

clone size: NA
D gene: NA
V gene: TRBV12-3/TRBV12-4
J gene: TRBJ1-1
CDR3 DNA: TGTGCCAGCAGTTTCCTCGGGGTTCGTGCTTTCTTT
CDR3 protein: CASSFLGVRAFF

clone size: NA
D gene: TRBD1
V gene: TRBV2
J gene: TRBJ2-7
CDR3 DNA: TGTGCCAGCAGCCCCGGGACAGGGTCCTACGAGCAGTACTTC
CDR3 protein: CASSPGTGSYEQYF

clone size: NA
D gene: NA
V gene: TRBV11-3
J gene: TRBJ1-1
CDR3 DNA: TGTGCCAGCAGCTTAGAAGGGGGCACTGAAGCTTTCTTT
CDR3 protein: CASSLEGGTEAFF

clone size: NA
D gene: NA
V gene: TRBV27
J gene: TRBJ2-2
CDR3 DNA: TGTGCCAGCAGTTCGTGGCAGGCGAACACCGGGGAGCTGTTTTTT
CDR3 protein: CASSSWQANTGELFF

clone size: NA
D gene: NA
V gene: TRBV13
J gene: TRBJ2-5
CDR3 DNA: TGTGCCAGCAGCGAGGCACGGAGGGAGCAAGAGACCCAGTACTTC
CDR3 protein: CASSEARREQETQYF

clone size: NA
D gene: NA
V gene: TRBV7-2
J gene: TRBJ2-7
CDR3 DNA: TGTGCCAGCAGCTTAGACAGGCTGGACTACGAGCAGTACTTC
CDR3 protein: CASSLDRLDYEQYF

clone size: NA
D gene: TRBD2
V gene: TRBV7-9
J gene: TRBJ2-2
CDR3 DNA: TGTGCCAGGCGGACTAGCGGGAGCGGGGAGCTGTTTTTT
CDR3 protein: CARRTSGSGELFF

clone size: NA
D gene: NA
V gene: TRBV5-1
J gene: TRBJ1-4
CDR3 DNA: TGCGCCAGCAGCCCAGGGCCTAATGAAAAACTGTTTTTT
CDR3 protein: CASSPGPNEKLFF

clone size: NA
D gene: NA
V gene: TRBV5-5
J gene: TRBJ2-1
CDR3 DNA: TGTGCCAGCAGCTTGGCCGGGGGTAACTACAATGAGCAGTTCTTC
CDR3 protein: CASSLAGGNYNEQFF

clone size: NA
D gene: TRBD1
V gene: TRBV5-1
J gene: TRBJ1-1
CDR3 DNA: TGCGCCAGCAGCTTAGGGGGCGGTATGTACACTGAAGCTTTCTTT
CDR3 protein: CASSLGGGMYTEAFF

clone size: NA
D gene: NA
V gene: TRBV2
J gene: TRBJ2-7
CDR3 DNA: TGTGCCAGCCGTCATAGCTTCCTACGACTGGGGCAGTACTTC
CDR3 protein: CASRHSFLRLGQYF

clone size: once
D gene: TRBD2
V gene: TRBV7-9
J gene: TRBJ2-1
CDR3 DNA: TGTGCCAGCAGCATATACCGGGACTACCACAATGAGCAGTTCTTC
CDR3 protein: CASSIYRDYHNEQFF

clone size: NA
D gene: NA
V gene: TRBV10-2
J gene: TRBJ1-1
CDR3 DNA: TGCGCCAGCAGGGGAGGATTAACTGAAGCTTTCTTT
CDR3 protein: CASRGGLTEAFF

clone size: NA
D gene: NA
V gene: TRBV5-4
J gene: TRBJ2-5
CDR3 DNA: TGTGCCAGCAGCTTGCCGGGACTCAACCAAGAGACCCAGTACTTC
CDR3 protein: CASSLPGLNQETQYF

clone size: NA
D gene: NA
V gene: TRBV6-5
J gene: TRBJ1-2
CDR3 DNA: TGTGCCAGCAGGCCCGACAGGCTAAGTGGCTACACCTTC
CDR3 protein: CASRPDRLSGYTF

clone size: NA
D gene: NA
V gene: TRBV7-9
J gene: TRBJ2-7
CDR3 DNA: TGTGCCAGCAGCTTAAGTCGAAGCGTAGCCTACGAGCAGTACTTC
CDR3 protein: CASSLSRSVAYEQYF

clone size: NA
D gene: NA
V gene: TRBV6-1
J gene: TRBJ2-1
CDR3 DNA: TGTGCCAGCAGTGATTCCGGGACTTACAATGAGCAGTTCTTC
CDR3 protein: CASSDSGTYNEQFF

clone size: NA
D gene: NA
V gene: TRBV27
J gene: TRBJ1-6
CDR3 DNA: TGTGCCAGCAGTTTACAGGGTCATTCACCCCTCCACTTT
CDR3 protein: CASSLQGHSPLHF

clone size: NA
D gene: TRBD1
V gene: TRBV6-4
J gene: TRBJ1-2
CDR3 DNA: TGTGCCAGCAGTGACACGACAGGGTCTAAAGGCTACACCTTC
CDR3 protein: CASSDTTGSKGYTF

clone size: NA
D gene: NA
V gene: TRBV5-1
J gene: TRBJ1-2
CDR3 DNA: TGCGCCAGCAGCCAACAAGCTAACTATGGCTACACCTTC
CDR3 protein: CASSQQANYGYTF

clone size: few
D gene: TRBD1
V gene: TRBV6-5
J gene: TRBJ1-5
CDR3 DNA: TGTGCCACCCAATGGACAGGGAACAATCAGCCCCAGCATTTT
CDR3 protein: CATQWTGNNQPQHF

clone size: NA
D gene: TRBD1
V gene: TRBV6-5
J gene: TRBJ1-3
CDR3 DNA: TGTGCCAGCGGGACAGGGGCCACTGGAAACACCATATATTTT
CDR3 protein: CASGTGATGNTIYF

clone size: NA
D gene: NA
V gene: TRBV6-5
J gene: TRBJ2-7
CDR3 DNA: TGTGCCAGCAGCGCCGACAGGTTCTACGAGCAGTACTTC
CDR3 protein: CASSADRFYEQYF

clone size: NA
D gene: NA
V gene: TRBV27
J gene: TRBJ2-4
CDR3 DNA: TGTGCCAGCAGTTTATTGCCCCGAGACATTCAGTACTTC
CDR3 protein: CASSLLPRDIQYF

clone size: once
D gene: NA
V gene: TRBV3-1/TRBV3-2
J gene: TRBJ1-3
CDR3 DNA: TGTGCCAGCAGCCAAACGGACCTGAGGAGGGACACCATATATTTT
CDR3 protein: CASSQTDLRRDTIYF

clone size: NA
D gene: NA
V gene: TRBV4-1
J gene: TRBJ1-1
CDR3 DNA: TGCGCCAGCAGCCAAGTTCTACTGGACACTGAAGCTTTCTTT
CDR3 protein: CASSQVLLDTEAFF

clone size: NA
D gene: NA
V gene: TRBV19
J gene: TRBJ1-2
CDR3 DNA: TGTGCCAGTAGTATCTATTCGGAGGCCGACTATGGCTACACCTTC
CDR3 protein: CASSIYSEADYGYTF

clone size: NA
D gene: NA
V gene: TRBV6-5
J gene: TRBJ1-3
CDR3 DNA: TGTGCCAGCAGTTACTCGGGGGGAGGAGGAAACACCATATATTTT
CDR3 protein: CASSYSGGGGNTIYF